This entry concerns a single T cell receptor beta chain. The antigen this receptor binds is unknown. No base-level quality is on record; no much larger clone is a single base apart. Systemically healthy Caucasian individuals from Russia, around 39 in total and aged 6 to 90 years, were included as donors. Roughly 11 milliliters of peripheral blood were drawn from each donor into EDTA-treated Vacutainer tubes. Ficoll-Paque density-gradient centrifugation was used to isolate PBMCs, with at least 7 million per sample. Trizol reagent was used to extract total RNA from PBMCs, with at least 6 micrograms per sample. Naive CD45RAhigh/CD27high T cell percentages were measured by flow cytometry on a PBMC aliquot from every donor. This sample is drawn from a study of blood T cells in healthy people across ages (dated by TCRdb to about 2015). The study in broad terms: Template switching captured roughly one uniquely barcoded TCR beta cDNA molecule per two T cells in model experiments. Using deep sequencing normalized with unique cDNA molecular identifiers, the study measured how TCR beta repertoire diversity changes with age. Donors were grouped into four age groups: young (average 16 years), middle-aged (less than 40), aged (around 62) and long-lived (approximately 78). To avoid experimental bias, donors of different ages were randomly spread across the sequencing lanes. Two additional independent replicas of 1 million unique cDNA reads from the same blood draw were analyzed for two donors (one aged 18 to 30 and one aged 80 or older). The investigation overall reported the following: Estimates of total diversity from one million sequenced T cells were regarded as lower bounds and underestimates. Because profiling used bulk unsorted PBMCs, naive and antigen-experienced compartments could not be compared conclusively. As age increased, observed TCR beta diversity per million T cells dropped in a roughly linear way, and a significant reduction was already evident by age about 40. The percentage of naive T cells measured by flow cytometry correlated strongly with observed TCR beta diversity. Because donor CMV infection status was unknown, age-related changes in expanded clonotypes were potentially confounded. Compared with the aged group, more naive CD4+ T cells, fewer expanded clones and increased TCR diversity were shown by the long-lived group, suggesting age selection.

Preparation of the library involved 5' RACE. Sequencing was performed on an Illumina HiSeq 2500. The second PCR ran for about 6 to 12 cycles and used a J-beta primer mix along with a sample-barcoded 5' primer. Each TCR beta cDNA molecule received a unique molecular identifier from a template-switch 5' adaptor carrying 12 random nucleotides. Each sample yielded at least 2.5 million CDR3-containing paired-end reads. All of the RNA was converted into first-strand cDNA using the Mint cDNA synthesis kit, with a TRBC-specific oligonucleotide serving as the primer. Following uracil-DNA glycosylase treatment, a first 18-cycle PCR with universal primers M1SS and BC2_uni_R was performed on all cDNA. On the study's bioinformatics: For normalization, 1 million high-quality reads, each with a distinct molecular identifier, were randomly selected from each sample. Instead of being binned into consensus sequences, reads with shared molecular identifiers were discarded. CDR3 identification, clonotype clustering and error correction used MiTCR with a Q25 quality threshold and the strictest error-elimination algorithm. A nonparametric unseen species model with Euler transformation was used to estimate a lower bound on total TCR beta diversity. The public reads were run again by TCRdb, first through fastp at Q25 and then through MiXCR, and only productive beta chains were kept. Rows merge per CDR3 protein into single entries with the most common DNA and genes. These V and J calls rely on TCRdb rather than the paper's analysis. The sample table lists fewer than 900,000 distinct CDR3 sequences, about 34% of them with a count of one. The biggest ten clones account for 10% to 15% of the sample.

There are 16 amino acids in the CDR3, from cysteine to phenylalanine inclusive. The DNA shown is the 48-base CDR3, in frame from base 1. V is cut by 0 bases and J by 5 bases, and the space between the germline ends is 19 bases. For CDR1 and CDR2, the germline V gene (reference sequence) lists DFQATT and SNEGSKA. Rearrangement joined TRBV20-1 to TRBJ2-5; a tentative D call is TRBD1 (5 bases match). Sequencing used blood. The receptor's source is a young man in good health. The CDR3 here reads CSARDLRGRVVETQYF. In nucleotides, the sequence is TGCAGTGCTAGAGATCTTAGGGGCAGGGTGGTGGAGACCCAGTACTTC.